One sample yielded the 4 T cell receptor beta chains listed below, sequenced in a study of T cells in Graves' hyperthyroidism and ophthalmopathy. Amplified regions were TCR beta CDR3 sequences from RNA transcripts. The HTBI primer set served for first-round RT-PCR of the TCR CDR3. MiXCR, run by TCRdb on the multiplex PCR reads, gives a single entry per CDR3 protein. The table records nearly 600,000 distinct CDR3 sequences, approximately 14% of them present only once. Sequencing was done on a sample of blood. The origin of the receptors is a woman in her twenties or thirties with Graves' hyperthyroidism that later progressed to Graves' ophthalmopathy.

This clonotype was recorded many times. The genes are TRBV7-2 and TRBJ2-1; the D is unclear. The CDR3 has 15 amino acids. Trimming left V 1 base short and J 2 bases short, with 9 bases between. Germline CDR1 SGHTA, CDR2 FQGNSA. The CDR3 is CASSLVMLTYNEQFF. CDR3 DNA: TGTGCCAGCAGCTTAGTCATGCTTACCTACAATGAGCAGTTCTTC.

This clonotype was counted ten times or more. The CDR3 sequence: CASSLTGQGATSNQPQHF. Here the CDR3 DNA reads TGTGCCAGCAGTTTAACGGGACAGGGGGCAACTAGCAATCAGCCCCAGCATTTT. The chain is built from TRBV2 and TRBJ1-5; the match to TRBD1 covers 12 bases. The CDR3 extends over 18 amino acids. Germline V gene data show CDR1 as SNHLY and CDR2 as FYNNEI. The junction had 8 bases not matched to a gene; V was cut back by 5 bases and J by 0 bases. The complete variable domain, with remaining parts taken from reference TRBV2 and TRBJ1-5, reads EPEVTQTPSHQVTQMGQEVILRCVPISNHLYFYWYRQILGQKVEFLVSFYNNEISEKSEIFDDQFSVERPDGSNFTLKIRSTKLEDSAMYFCASSLTGQGATSNQPQHFGDGTRLSIL.

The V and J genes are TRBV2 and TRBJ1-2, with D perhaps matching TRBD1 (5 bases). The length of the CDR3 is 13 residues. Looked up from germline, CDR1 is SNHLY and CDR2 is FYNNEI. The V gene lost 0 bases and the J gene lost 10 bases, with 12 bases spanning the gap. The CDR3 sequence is CASSEARQRAYTF. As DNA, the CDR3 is TGTGCCAGCAGTGAAGCGAGACAGCGGGCCTACACCTTC.

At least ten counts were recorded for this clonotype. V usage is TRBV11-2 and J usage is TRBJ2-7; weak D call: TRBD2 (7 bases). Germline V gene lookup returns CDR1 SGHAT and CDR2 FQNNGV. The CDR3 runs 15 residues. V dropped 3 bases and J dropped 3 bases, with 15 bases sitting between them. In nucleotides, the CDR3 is TGTGCCAGCAGCTTCGGGGGAGGGGGGGTCTACGAGCAGTACTTC. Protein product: CASSFGGGGVYEQYF.